Described below is a single T cell receptor beta chain sequence and its context. It lacks a known antigen. There are no base qualities to consult, and no much larger clone falls within one base. Another Seattle source contributed samples from volunteer blood donors who had recovered from COVID-19. The collaborating institutions used their own protocols to collect whole blood in K2EDTA tubes. For TCRbeta analysis, collaborators shipped samples as frozen whole blood, isolated PBMCs, or DNA extracted from either of those sample types. TCRbeta CDR3 regions were amplified from genomic DNA by means of the immunoSEQ Assay, a bias-controlled multiplex PCR. The study's own analysis went as follows. The number of nucleated cells in each sample was estimated by amplification of reference gene primers within the assay. To quantify the absolute abundance of each unique TCRbeta CDR3 rearrangement, sequence reads were collapsed and filtered. For each sample, productive Simpson clonality was calculated as the square root of Simpson's diversity index over productive rearrangements. TCRdb mirrors the immuneACCESS table, restricted to in-frame sequences. Some clones are absent from its copies; in checked studies, under half trace to an unresolved V gene, and the reason for the others is unknown. V, J and clone size reflect that table, while D and trimming were determined from the DNA. This sample is represented by about 270,000 clones; around four fifths of them were singletons. Together, the top ten hold roughly a tenth of the sample.

This sample was included in a study of blood T cell repertoires in COVID-19 (dated by TCRdb to about 2020). Concerning the study at large: Samples covering the acute and convalescent phases of COVID-19 were provided by collaborators in the United States, Italy and Spain. The material from the prospective study consisted of cDNA or gDNA derived from T cells, B-cell-depleted T cells, or PBMCs. Subjects who had been exposed to COVID-19, were actively infected with it, or had recovered from it provided the deeply sampled blood TCRbeta repertoires that made up the dataset. The repertoires were made available in a free public database intended to serve as a resource for research on the immune response to SARS-CoV-2. Samples came from the ongoing ImmuneRACE study (first 160 participants) plus 1,254 subjects from 6 global collaborators. Nearly every sample came with metadata listing a de-identified subject ID, COVID-19 status, age in years and sex. HLA class I and class II types, where available, came from metadata supplied by the sample provider rather than from assay-based typing. On the study overall, not on this receptor specifically: The amount of clinical and demographic metadata varied by source and participant and was provided uncurated.

The CDR3 holds 15 amino acids from the cysteine to the phenylalanine. Just the 45-base CDR3 DNA is kept, in frame starting at base 1. Germline trimming: 8 bases from V, 7 bases from J; junction bases outside gene matches: 6. Looking up the germline V gene (reference sequence) yields CDR1 MNHEY and CDR2 SMNVEV. Sequencing was done on a sample of peripheral blood. The sequence came from a woman aged 50 to 60 who had recovered from COVID-19. The chain is made from TRBV27 and TRBJ2-1; 15 central bases correspond to TRBD2. This receptor has the CDR3 CASGKGTSGRNEQFF. The nucleotide sequence is given as TGTGCCAGCGGGAAAGGGACTAGCGGGAGGAATGAGCAGTTCTTC.